Sequencing of this T cell receptor (beta chain) was carried out in a study of immune heterogeneity within non-small cell lung tumors. The study, taken as a whole, reports: Significant yet moderate, the positive correlation between local T-cell clonality and local tumor mutational burden reached an R of about 0.34. Tumor sites within a patient were found to share identical dominant CDR3 beta clonotypes, and site-unique high-frequency clones were also present.

This clonotype was found many times. The antigen remains undetermined. It was with 32 V and 13 J primers that multiplex PCR amplified TCR beta CDR3. TCRdb used MiXCR to reprocess the multiplex PCR reads, holding one entry per CDR3 protein. The data contain about 10,000 distinct CDR3 sequences, less than 20% of them singletons. Per sample, around 0.65 ug of bulk tumor genomic DNA was the template used. Several far-apart biopsies were taken per primary tumor during surgery. Undergoing curative surgery were patients whose non-small cell lung cancer was untreated and newly diagnosed. The ends were cut back, 7 bases at V and 10 bases at J, with 14 bases in the middle. Germline-derived CDR1 and CDR2 are MNHNS and SASEGT. The CDR3 runs 13 residues.

This receptor was taken from a man in his forties with non-small cell lung cancer. The chain combines TRBV6-1 with TRBJ1-6; D unclear. Sequenced sample: lung tumor tissue. The CDR3 loop is CASKEGSSSPLHF. DNA of the CDR3: TGTGCCAGCAAGGAGGGTTCCAGCTCACCCCTCCACTTT.